These T cell receptor beta chains were read from a single sample in a study of T cells expressing NK-cell markers. TCRdb reanalyzed the 5' RACE reads, giving one entry per CDR3 protein sequence and no DNA. Here the sample table reports 400,000 or so distinct CDR3 sequences. The material sequenced was blood T cells: a sorted CD56 or NKG2C T cell subset, CD4+ or CD8+ T cells, or bulk PBMC T cells (not recorded which). The source of these receptors is a woman in her fifties or sixties in good health. Each CDR3 is given with its conserved first and last residue.

j_call,v_call,cdr3_aa
TRBJ2-7,TRBV18,CASSPITSYEQYF
TRBJ2-3,TRBV29-1,CSGASGAITDTQYF
TRBJ2-6,TRBV24-1,CATSDRTGSGANVLTF
TRBJ1-3,TRBV11-2,CASSLDINSGNTIYF
TRBJ2-7,TRBV10-2,CASSDTREGLYEQYF
TRBJ2-1,TRBV6-2/TRBV6-3,CASSYPSRGLAGVNEQFF
TRBJ2-6,TRBV7-2,CASSFFPTSGRTGANVLTF
TRBJ2-5,TRBV29-1,CSVFGLAGVQETQYF
TRBJ2-5,TRBV24-1,CATSDPDRYQETQYF
TRBJ1-2,TRBV20-1,CSARDRAYGYTF
TRBJ2-1,TRBV10-3,CAISETNEQFF
TRBJ2-3,TRBV28,CASSGPAGGSDTQYF
TRBJ2-1,TRBV5-1,CASSLGSGTGYNEQFF
TRBJ2-2,TRBV11-3,CASSLNGLAGVNTGELFF
TRBJ2-2,TRBV29-1,CSVEKGGGELFF
TRBJ2-3,TRBV5-1,CATQTSGSPDTQYF
TRBJ1-1,TRBV9,CASSVEGAVNTEAFF
TRBJ2-1,TRBV28,CACQGSGDNEQFF
TRBJ1-1,TRBV12-3/TRBV12-4,CASSPTGSAAFF
TRBJ1-2,TRBV27,CASSSYYRDTPRGYTF
TRBJ1-6,TRBV6-5,CASRPSVTNNSPLHF
TRBJ1-4,TRBV5-1,CASSLASGGRELFF
TRBJ1-2,TRBV29-1,CSADIGTNYGYTF
TRBJ1-2,TRBV2,CASSVTTRGSNYGYTF
TRBJ2-7,TRBV2,CASNPSSYEQYF
TRBJ2-3,TRBV7-9,CASNIAGDTDTQYF
TRBJ2-7,TRBV24-1,CATSDPRDGATEQYF
TRBJ1-6,TRBV9,CASGQLYNSPLHF
TRBJ2-3,TRBV5-4,CASSLDPGRPTDTQYF
TRBJ2-1,TRBV11-2,CASSLEGDEGLYNEQFF
TRBJ2-1,TRBV12-3/TRBV12-4,CASSLGLRGFNEQFF
TRBJ2-2,TRBV4-1,CASSQVGPGELFF
TRBJ1-1,TRBV20-1,CSARDIQLNTEAFF
TRBJ1-1,TRBV5-1,CASKGQYYEAFF
TRBJ2-2,TRBV20-1,CSARDRGDTGELFF
TRBJ2-5,TRBV20-1,CSARSPLPRETQYF
TRBJ2-5,TRBV5-1,CASSLTGQEETQYF
TRBJ1-5,TRBV7-2,CASSLGGDGYQPQHF
TRBJ1-5,TRBV19,CASSIRSGAKNQPQHF
TRBJ2-7,TRBV7-2,CASSLAFGTSGDEQYF
TRBJ2-4,TRBV4-1,CASSQASTGGFAKNIQYF